This TCR beta chain was found in a study of Ad26.COV2.S vaccination and SARS-CoV-2 variants (dated by TCRdb to the early 2020s). Study-wide context: The specificity and breadth of SARS-CoV-2-reactive T cell receptors after Ad26.COV2.S vaccination were assessed by TCRbeta repertoire sequencing. A total of approximately 30 samples were included in the TCR-sequenced set, comprising roughly 19 Ad26.COV2.S vaccine recipients, 5 placebo recipients and 8 SARS-CoV-2 convalescent individuals. Points the paper makes about the study in general: The authors noted that the TCR breadth and depth analyses may have underestimated total T cell responses. Spike-specific TCR breadth was higher in Ad26.COV2.S recipients than in placebo recipients (P = 0.0014). Vaccine and placebo recipients had similar non-spike TCR breadth, a finding consistent with the vaccine containing only spike. After vaccination, substantial breadth of spike-specific CD8+ and CD4+ T cell responses was reported.

The CDR1 and CDR2 encoded by the germline V gene (reference sequence) are MNHEY and SMNVEV. V is shortened by 2 bases, J by 4 bases, and the region joining them spans 2 bases. Including cysteine and phenylalanine, the CDR3 has 12 amino acids. Of all the DNA, just the CDR3 is kept, 36 bases in frame from base 1. The meaning of the sample's time point label: individuals recovered from natural SARS-CoV-2 infection. The immunoSEQ Assay was used to sequence TCRbeta CDR3 regions. After extraction, genomic DNA underwent amplification by bias-controlled multiplex PCR, followed by high-throughput sequencing. The published analysis was carried out like this. To quantify the absolute abundance of every unique TCRbeta CDR3 region, sequences were collapsed and filtered. T cell fraction was estimated by normalization of TCRbeta template counts to usable DNA, with usable DNA being measured through amplification of reference genes present in all nucleated cells. Repertoire TCRs were annotated as SARS-CoV-2-specific by exact matching of V gene, CDR3 amino acid sequence and J gene to a known reactive TCR set. MIRA supplied the reference SARS-CoV-2 TCR set, which was filtered for enrichment in COVID-19-positive ImmuneCODE repertoires so that public or cross-reactive TCRs were removed. Drawing on the MIRA antigens, annotated TCRs were analysed further at the level of specific ORF or position within ORF. Breadth was defined as annotated unique rearrangements over total unique productive rearrangements; depth was the summed frequency of those rearrangements. Two-sided Wilcoxon rank-sum tests were used to compare TCR breadth between groups. Here the immuneACCESS table is served through TCRdb, limited to in-frame sequences with V and J called. Missing clones are a known gap in these copies; in checked studies unresolved V genes cover under half, and the rest lacks a known reason. V, J and clone size are taken as reported in that table, and D and trimming were inferred from the DNA itself. Across this sample there are around 86,000 clones, with approximately 82% seen only once. About 16% of the sample is in the top ten clones.

A note on this clone: Its cognate antigen has yet to be identified. Base quality data are lacking; no much larger clone is found one base away.

This sequence uses TRBV27 and TRBJ2-2; no D gene is confidently identified. The sample was peripheral blood, taken after recovery from COVID-19. The origin of this receptor is a human donor who had recovered from COVID-19. DNA sequence: TGTGCCAGCAGTTTACGCACCGGGGAGCTGTTTTTT. This sequence encodes CASSLRTGELFF.